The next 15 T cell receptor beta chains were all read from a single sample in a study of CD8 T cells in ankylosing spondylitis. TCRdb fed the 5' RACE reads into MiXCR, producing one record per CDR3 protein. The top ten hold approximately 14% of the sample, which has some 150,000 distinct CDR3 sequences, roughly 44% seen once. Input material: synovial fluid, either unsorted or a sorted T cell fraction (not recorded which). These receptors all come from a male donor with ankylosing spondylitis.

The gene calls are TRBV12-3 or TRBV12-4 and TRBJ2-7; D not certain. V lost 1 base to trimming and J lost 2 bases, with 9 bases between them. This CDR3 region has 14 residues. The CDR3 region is CASSLGQVTYEQYF. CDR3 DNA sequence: TGTGCCAGCAGTTTAGGGCAGGTAACCTACGAGCAGTACTTC.

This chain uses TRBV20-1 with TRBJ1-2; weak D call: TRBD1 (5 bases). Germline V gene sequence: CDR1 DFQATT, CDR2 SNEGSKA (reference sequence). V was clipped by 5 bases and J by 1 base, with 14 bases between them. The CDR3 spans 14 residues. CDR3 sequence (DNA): TGCAGTGCTCCCCGACAGCGGGTTAACTATGGCTACACCTTC. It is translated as CSAPRQRVNYGYTF.

The CDR3 nucleotides read TGTGCCAGCAGCTTCGGACTAGCGGGGGGGCCGGGTCCAGATACGCAGTATTTT. It translates to CASSFGLAGGPGPDTQYF. The chain joins TRBV11-1 to TRBJ2-3; 15 bases line up with TRBD2. The CDR3 is 18 residues long. CDR1 is SGHAT and CDR2 is FQDESV in the germline V gene (reference sequence). Unmatched junction bases numbered 8, after V lost 3 bases and J lost 4 bases. The full variable domain, its missing parts supplied by reference TRBV11-1 and TRBJ2-3, is EAEVAQSPRYKITEKSQAVAFWCDPISGHATLYWYRQILGQGPELLVQFQDESVVDDSQLPKDRFSAERLKGVDSTLKIQPAELGDSAMYLCASSFGLAGGPGPDTQYFGPGTRLTVL.

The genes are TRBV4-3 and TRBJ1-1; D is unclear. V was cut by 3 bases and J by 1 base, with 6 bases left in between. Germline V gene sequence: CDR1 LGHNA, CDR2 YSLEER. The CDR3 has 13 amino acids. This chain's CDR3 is CASSHARNTEAFF. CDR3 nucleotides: TGCGCCAGCAGCCACGCCCGGAACACTGAAGCTTTCTTT.

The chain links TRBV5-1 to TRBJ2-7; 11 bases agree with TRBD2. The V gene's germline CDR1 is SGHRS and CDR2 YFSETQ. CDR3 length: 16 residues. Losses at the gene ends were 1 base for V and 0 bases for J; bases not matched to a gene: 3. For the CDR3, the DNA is TGCGCCAGCAGCTTGACTAGCGGGAGCCCCTCCTACGAGCAGTACTTC. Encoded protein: CASSLTSGSPSYEQYF.

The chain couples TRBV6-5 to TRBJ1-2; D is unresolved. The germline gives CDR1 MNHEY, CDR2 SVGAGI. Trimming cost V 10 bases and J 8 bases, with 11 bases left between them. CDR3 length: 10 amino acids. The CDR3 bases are TGTGCCATCCCCCCCGGGGGCTACACCTTC. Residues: CAIPPGGYTF.

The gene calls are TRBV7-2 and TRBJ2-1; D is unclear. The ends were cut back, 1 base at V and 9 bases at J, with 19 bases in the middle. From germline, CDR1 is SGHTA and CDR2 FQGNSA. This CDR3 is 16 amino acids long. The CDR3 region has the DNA TGTGCCAGCAGCTTAGAAGTCCCTGTCGGAGATTCTGAGCAGTTCTTC. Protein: CASSLEVPVGDSEQFF.

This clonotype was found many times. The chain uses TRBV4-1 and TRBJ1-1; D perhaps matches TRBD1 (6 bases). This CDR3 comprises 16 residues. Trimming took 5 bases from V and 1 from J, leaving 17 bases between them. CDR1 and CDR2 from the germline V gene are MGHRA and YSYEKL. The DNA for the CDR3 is TGCGCCAGCAGCGGGACATCAGGTTACGCGAACACTGAAGCTTTCTTT. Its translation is CASSGTSGYANTEAFF.

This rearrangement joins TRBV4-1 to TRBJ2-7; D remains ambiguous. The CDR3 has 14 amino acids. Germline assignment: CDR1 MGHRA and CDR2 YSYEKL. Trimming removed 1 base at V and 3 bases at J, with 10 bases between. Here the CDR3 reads CASSQVWPFYEQYF. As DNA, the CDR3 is TGCGCCAGCAGCCAAGTATGGCCATTCTACGAGCAGTACTTC.

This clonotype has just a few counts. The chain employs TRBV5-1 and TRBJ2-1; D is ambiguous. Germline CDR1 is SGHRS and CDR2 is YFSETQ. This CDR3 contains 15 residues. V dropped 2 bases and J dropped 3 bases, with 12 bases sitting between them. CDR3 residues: CASSFPFSLYNEQFF. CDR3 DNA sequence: TGCGCCAGCAGCTTTCCTTTCTCTCTCTACAATGAGCAGTTCTTC.

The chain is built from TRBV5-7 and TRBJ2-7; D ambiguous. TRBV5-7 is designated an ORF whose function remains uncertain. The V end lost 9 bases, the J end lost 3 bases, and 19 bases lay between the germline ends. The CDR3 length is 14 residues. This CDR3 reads CAMSSVVGCYEQYF. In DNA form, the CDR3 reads TGTGCCATGAGCTCCGTGGTCGGCTGCTACGAGCAGTACTTC.

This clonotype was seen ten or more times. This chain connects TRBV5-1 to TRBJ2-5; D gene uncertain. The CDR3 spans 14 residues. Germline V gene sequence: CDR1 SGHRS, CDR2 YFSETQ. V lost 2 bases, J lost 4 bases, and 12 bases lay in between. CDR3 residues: CASSFMSVVETQYF. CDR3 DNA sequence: TGCGCCAGCAGCTTTATGAGCGTAGTAGAGACCCAGTACTTC. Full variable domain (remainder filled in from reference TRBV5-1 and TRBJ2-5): KAGVTQTPRYLIKTRGQQVTLSCSPISGHRSVSWYQQTPGQGLQFLFEYFSETQRNKGNFPGRFSGRQFSNSRSEMNVSTLELGDSALYLCASSFMSVVETQYFGPGTRLLVL.

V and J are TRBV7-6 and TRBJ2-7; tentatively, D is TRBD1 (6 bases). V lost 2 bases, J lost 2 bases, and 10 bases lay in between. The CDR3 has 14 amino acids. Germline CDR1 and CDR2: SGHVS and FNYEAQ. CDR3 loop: CASSLRQAAYEQYF. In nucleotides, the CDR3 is TGTGCCAGCAGCTTAAGACAGGCGGCCTACGAGCAGTACTTC.

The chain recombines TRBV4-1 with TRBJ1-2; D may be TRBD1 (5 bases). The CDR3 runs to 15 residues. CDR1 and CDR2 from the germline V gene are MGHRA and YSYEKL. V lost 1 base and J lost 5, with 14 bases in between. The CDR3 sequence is CASSQGPGISYGYTF. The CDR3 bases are TGCGCCAGCAGCCAAGGCCCAGGGATTTCTTATGGCTACACCTTC.

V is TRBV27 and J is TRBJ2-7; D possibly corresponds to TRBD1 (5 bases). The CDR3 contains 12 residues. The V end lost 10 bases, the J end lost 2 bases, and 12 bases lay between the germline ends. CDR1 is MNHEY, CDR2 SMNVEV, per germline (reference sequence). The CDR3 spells CATRVGPYEQYF. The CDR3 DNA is TGTGCCACCAGGGTAGGGCCCTACGAGCAGTACTTC.